This T cell receptor (beta chain) originates from a study of cytomegalovirus exposure and HLA in healthy donors. The count of this clone is one. As yet, its antigen is unknown. The germline V gene has CDR1 KGHSH and CDR2 LQKENI. There are 16 residues in the CDR3. The junction had 3 bases not matched to a gene; V was cut back by 1 base and J by 0 bases. Points from the study as a whole: Whilst most TCR sequences proved rare, a subset of public TCRs occurred across many donors. It was about 150 TCR beta chains that were listed as cytomegalovirus-associated. An observed cluster of highly shared sequence variants was recorded as a likely sequencing artifact.

PCR involved 60 Vbeta and 13 Jbeta primers. Libraries were prepared by immunoSEQ multiplex PCR; TCRdb keeps only in-frame clonotypes and omits some of them. The sample holds around 64,000 clones, over 75% seen once. The genes are TRBV18 and TRBJ1-5, with 7 positions matching TRBD1. Sequenced: PBMCs. The receptor was isolated from a woman aged 30 to 39 in good health and CMV-seropositive. The CDR3 DNA follows: TGTGCCAGCTCACCACAGGGGGCTGGTAGCAATCAGCCCCAGCATTTT. It yields the protein CASSPQGAGSNQPQHF.